The 25 T cell receptor beta chains presented below share a single source sample, sequenced in a study of CD8+ T cells in alopecia areata. Extracted RNA was reverse transcribed into cDNA, the sequencing template. Method: immunoSEQ multiplex PCR; TCRdb's copy keeps in-frame clones and lacks some. The table has 95,000 to 150,000 clones, around 60% seen once. Treatment in this sample: oral pan-JAK inhibitor, 5-10 mg twice daily. The sample consisted of CD4+ T cells sorted from blood, taken at week 4, from a patient treated with tofacitinib. The receptors shown here come from a human donor with alopecia areata.

The V gene is TRBV19, the J gene TRBJ1-2; D remains unclear. Trimming took 4 bases from V and 3 from J, leaving 3 bases between them. CDR1 is LNHDA, CDR2 SQIVND, per germline (reference sequence). The CDR3 runs 11 residues. This chain's CDR3 is CASSRYYGYTF. CDR3 DNA: TGTGCCAGTAGTAGGTACTATGGCTACACCTTC.

The rearrangement joins TRBV6-5 to TRBJ2-7; D is perhaps TRBD1 (5 bases). Germline assignment: CDR1 MNHEY and CDR2 SVGAGI. With 2 bases removed from V and 4 bases from J, the gap between germline ends came to 15 bases. The CDR3 is 15 residues long. CDR3 bases: TGTGCCAGCAGTTACGGATTCGCCAGGGATTACGAGCAGTACTTC. Translated, it gives CASSYGFARDYEQYF.

This clone appeared a few times. The chain links TRBV4-2 to TRBJ1-2, with 8 positions matching TRBD1. This CDR3 is built from 15 residues. The germline CDR1 and CDR2 sequences are LGHNA and YNFKEQ. Germline trimming cut 1 base from V and 4 bases from J; bases unmatched to any gene: 5. The CDR3 protein is CASSQAKTGAYGYTF. CDR3 DNA: TGTGCCAGCAGCCAAGCTAAGACAGGGGCCTATGGCTACACCTTC.

The CDR3 bases are TGTGCCAGCAGCGATGGGATGGGGCAGGGGGCTGGCTACACCTTC. Protein product: CASSDGMGQGAGYTF. The chain has TRBV7-3 and TRBJ1-2; 8 nucleotides line up with TRBD1. The germline V gene encodes CDR1 SGHTA and CDR2 FQGTGA. This CDR3 has 15 residues. The V gene end was trimmed by 5 bases and the J gene end by 7 bases; junction bases not matched to a gene: 12.

The chain employs TRBV29-1 and TRBJ2-5; TRBD1 or TRBD2 may be the D gene (5 bases each). This CDR3 has 16 residues. In germline, CDR1 is SQVTM, CDR2 ANQGSEA. V shed 4 bases and J shed 2 bases, with 20 bases lying between them. This chain's CDR3 is CSVVRGGSDPQETQYF. The CDR3 DNA sequence: TGCAGCGTTGTGAGGGGTGGGTCCGACCCGCAAGAGACCCAGTACTTC. Full variable domain (outside the CDR3, taken from reference TRBV29-1 and TRBJ2-5): SAVISQKPSRDICQRGTSLTIQCQVDSQVTMMFWYRQQPGQSLTLIATANQGSEATYESGFVIDKFPISRPNLTFSTLTVSNMSPEDSSIYLCSVVRGGSDPQETQYFGPGTRLLVL.

The V call is TRBV29-1, the J call TRBJ2-4; D ambiguous. Germline values: CDR1 SQVTM, CDR2 ANQGSEA. The CDR3 consists of 12 residues. V was pared by 4 bases and J by 0 bases, with 4 bases between. In DNA, the CDR3 is TGCAGCGTTGGGATAGCCAAAAACATTCAGTACTTC. Residues: CSVGIAKNIQYF.

This clone was detected only once. CDR3 coding DNA: TGTGCCAGCAGCGTAAGGAAGGTCGGGGACTATGGCTACACCTTC. Translated, it gives CASSVRKVGDYGYTF. This chain connects TRBV9 to TRBJ1-2; D uncertain. The CDR3 is 15 amino acids. From germline, CDR1 is SGDLS and CDR2 YYNGEE. V gave up 1 base and J gave up 3 bases, with 13 bases separating them.

V usage is TRBV27 and J usage is TRBJ1-6; D is perhaps TRBD1 (5 bases). The germline CDR1 and CDR2 sequences are MNHEY and SMNVEV (reference sequence). Trimming pared 3 bases from V and 5 bases from J, leaving 17 bases between. This CDR3 is 17 amino acids long. CDR3 coding DNA: TGTGCCAGCAGTTTTGTCACGGGGCGCGGAAATAATTCACCCCTCCACTTT. Translating it yields CASSFVTGRGNNSPLHF.

This chain uses TRBV6-5 with TRBJ2-1; TRBD2 is a possible D gene (6 bases). V shed 2 bases and J shed 8 bases, with 10 bases lying between them. Germline V gene data show CDR1 as MNHEY and CDR2 as SVGAGI. The CDR3 has 13 amino acids. CDR3 sequence (DNA): TGTGCCAGCAGTTACCGACTAGAGGATGAGCAGTTCTTC. Translation gives CASSYRLEDEQFF.

The gene calls are TRBV9 and TRBJ2-7; 8 bases match TRBD1. The V gene's germline CDR1 is SGDLS and CDR2 YYNGEE. CDR3 length: 14 residues. V was pared by 1 base and J by 1 base, with 1 base of the junction left unmatched. The CDR3 DNA reads TGTGCCAGCAGCGTACGACAGGGGTCCTACGAGCAGTACTTC. It encodes CASSVRQGSYEQYF.

This sequence joins TRBV5-1 and TRBJ2-1, with TRBD2 matching over 9 bases. CDR3 length: 15 residues. In germline, CDR1 is SGHRS, CDR2 YFSETQ. Trimming removed 1 base from V and 2 bases from J; junction bases left unmatched: 1. As DNA, the CDR3 is TGCGCCAGCAGCTTGCTAGCGGGAACCTACAATGAGCAGTTCTTC. This gives the protein CASSLLAGTYNEQFF.

Comment on this clone: A read error may produce the germline difference seen at one junction end. The V gene is TRBV7-2, the J gene TRBJ2-7, with D perhaps assigned TRBD1 or TRBD2 (5 bases each). The CDR3 has 14 amino acids. Germline-derived CDR1 and CDR2 are SGHTA and FQGNSA. The CDR3 region is CASSQMGMGDEQYF. For the CDR3, the DNA is TGCGCCAGCAGCCAAATGGGGATGGGGGACGAGCAGTACTTC.

The DNA of the CDR3 is TGTGCCAGCAGTCAACAGGGTGGTGAAGCTTTCTTT. Translation gives CASSQQGGEAFF. The V call is TRBV6-4, the J call TRBJ1-1, with a weak D call TRBD1 (6 bases). V lost 5 bases and J lost 7, with 11 bases in between. This CDR3 comprises 12 residues. The germline V gene encodes CDR1 MRHNA and CDR2 SNTAGT.

This clone was observed a few times. V usage is TRBV29-1 and J usage is TRBJ2-3, with D unresolved. Trimming removed 0 bases at V and 2 bases at J, with 9 bases between. The CDR3 spans 14 residues. CDR1 is SQVTM and CDR2 is ANQGSEA in the germline V gene. The CDR3 nucleotides are TGCAGCGTTGAAGATCGGTCACACACAGATACGCAGTATTTT. It yields the protein CSVEDRSHTDTQYF.

The chain employs TRBV7-2 and TRBJ2-7; the match to TRBD1 covers 11 bases. V trimming: 2 bases; J trimming: 6 bases; junction bases outside the gene matches: 9. The CDR3 runs to 16 residues. Per germline, CDR1 SGHTA and CDR2 FQGNSA. The CDR3 is CASSLLDRGRTREQYF. DNA for the CDR3: TGTGCCAGCAGCTTACTGGACAGGGGGCGCACCCGCGAGCAGTACTTC.

Here the CDR3 DNA reads TGTGCCAGCAGGGGGACAGGGGCCAACTATGGCTACACCTTC. It specifies CASRGTGANYGYTF. The V gene is TRBV27, the J gene TRBJ1-2; TRBD1 agrees at 10 bases. CDR1 MNHEY and CDR2 SMNVEV come from the germline V gene (reference sequence). J lost 2 bases, V lost 6 bases, and 3 bases had no gene match. The CDR3 length is 14 residues.

The chain links TRBV7-9 to TRBJ2-7; the D is unclear. From germline, CDR1 is SEHNR and CDR2 FQNEAQ (reference sequence). There are 12 residues in the CDR3. The V end was cut by 1 base, the J end by 6 bases, with 7 bases between. CDR3 sequence reads: CASSLVQIEQYF. As DNA, the CDR3 is TGTGCCAGCAGCTTAGTCCAAATCGAGCAGTACTTC.

The chain links TRBV18 to TRBJ1-2, with a possible D match to TRBD1 (5 bases). Germline CDR1 reads KGHSH; CDR2 reads LQKENI. The V and J ends lost 2 bases and 2 bases respectively, with 9 bases between them. This CDR3 contains 14 residues. The CDR3: CASSPTTENYGYTF. Written as DNA, the CDR3 is TGTGCCAGCTCACCAACGACAGAGAACTATGGCTACACCTTC.

There are a few counts of this clone. J is TRBJ2-5 and V is TRBV29-1; tentatively, D is TRBD1 (6 bases). CDR1 is SQVTM, CDR2 ANQGSEA, per germline. Trimming cost V 7 bases and J 5 bases, with 14 bases left between them. This CDR3 has 12 residues. The CDR3 DNA is TGCAGCGAACAGGGCGTTGGGGAGACCCAGTACTTC. Translating it yields CSEQGVGETQYF.

The CDR3 DNA sequence: TGCGCCAGCAGTGCGGGGGAGGCCTATGGCTACACCTTC. Translating it yields CASSAGEAYGYTF. The gene calls are TRBV5-1 and TRBJ1-2; D is possibly TRBD1 (5 bases). V lost 5 bases, J lost 4 bases, and 12 bases lay in between. CDR3 size: 13 residues. Germline loops: CDR1 SGHRS, CDR2 YFSETQ.

V gene TRBV15 combines with J gene TRBJ1-5, with TRBD1 matching over 7 bases. This CDR3 has 14 amino acids. Germline loops: CDR1 LNHNV, CDR2 YYDKDF (reference sequence). V shed 8 bases, J shed 5 bases, and the junction held 9 bases outside the gene matches. The CDR3 loop reads CATAPGQADQPQHF. The CDR3 DNA reads TGTGCCACCGCGCCCGGACAGGCCGATCAGCCCCAGCATTTT.

The chain links TRBV7-2 to TRBJ1-2; 7 positions agree with TRBD1. This CDR3 comprises 14 residues. Germline CDR1 is SGHTA and CDR2 is FQGNSA. Trimming cost V 5 bases and J 7 bases; bases outside gene matches: 10. The DNA for the CDR3 is TGTGCCAGCAGCAACATCTACAGGGGCTCTGGCTACACCTTC. Translating gives CASSNIYRGSGYTF.

V gene TRBV7-2 combines with J gene TRBJ2-1, with TRBD2 as a possible D gene (6 bases). Trimming pared 4 bases from V and 0 bases from J, leaving 13 bases between. Germline V CDR1 and CDR2: SGHTA, FQGNSA. There are 16 residues in the CDR3. In DNA, the CDR3 is TGTGCCAGCAGCTCATTAAGGACTATCTCCTACAATGAGCAGTTCTTC. Its protein is CASSSLRTISYNEQFF.

This rearrangement joins TRBV29-1 to TRBJ1-2; weak D call: TRBD1 (6 bases). Germline assignment: CDR1 SQVTM and CDR2 ANQGSEA. V shed 4 bases and J shed 6 bases, with 9 bases lying between them. The CDR3 has 11 residues. CDR3: CSVVGGDGYTF. CDR3 coding DNA: TGCAGCGTTGTTGGGGGCGATGGCTACACCTTC.

This clone was counted between two and nine times. The J gene is TRBJ1-4, the V gene TRBV2, with D possibly matching TRBD1 (5 bases). The germline CDR1 and CDR2 sequences are SNHLY and FYNNEI. The CDR3 covers 14 residues. Trimming took 6 bases from V and 8 from J, leaving 16 bases between them. CDR3 in amino acids: CASSSGLIGEKLFF. The CDR3 nucleotides read TGTGCCAGCAGCTCAGGGTTGATCGGCGAAAAACTGTTTTTT.